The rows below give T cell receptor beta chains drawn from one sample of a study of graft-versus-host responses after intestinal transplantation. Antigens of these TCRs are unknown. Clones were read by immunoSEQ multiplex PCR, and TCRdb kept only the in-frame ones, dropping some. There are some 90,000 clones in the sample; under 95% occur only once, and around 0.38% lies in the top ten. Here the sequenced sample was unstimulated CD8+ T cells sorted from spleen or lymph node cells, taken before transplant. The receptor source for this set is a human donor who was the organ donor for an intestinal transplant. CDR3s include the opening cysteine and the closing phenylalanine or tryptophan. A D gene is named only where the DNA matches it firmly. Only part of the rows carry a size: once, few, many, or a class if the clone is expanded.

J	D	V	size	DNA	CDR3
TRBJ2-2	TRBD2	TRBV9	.	TGTGCCAGCAGCCCCGGGGGGGGGAGCGGGGAGCTGTTTTTT	CASSPGGGSGELFF
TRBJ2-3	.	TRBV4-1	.	TGCGCCAGCAGCCAAGATAGGGGTCTGGGCACAGATACGCAGTATTTT	CASSQDRGLGTDTQYF
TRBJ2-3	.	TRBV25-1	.	TGTGCCAGCAGTGCACTCGGGGGTGAAATAGATACGCAGTATTTT	CASSALGGEIDTQYF
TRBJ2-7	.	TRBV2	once	TGTGCCAGCAGTGAACGGCGGGGTTCGGAGCAGTACTTC	CASSERRGSEQYF
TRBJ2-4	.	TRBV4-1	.	TGCGCCAGCAGCCACCTAGGGGGGGGCCTTGAGGACATTCAGTACTTC	CASSHLGGGLEDIQYF
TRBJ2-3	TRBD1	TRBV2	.	TGTGCCAGGGACAGGGTCAATTCAGATACGCAGTATTTT	CARDRVNSDTQYF
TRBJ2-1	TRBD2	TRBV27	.	TGTGCCAGCAGACTAAGCGGGGGCGGAAACAATGAGCAGTTCTTC	CASRLSGGGNNEQFF
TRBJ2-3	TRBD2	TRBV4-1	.	TGCGCCAGCAGCCAAGAGTGGGGACTAGCAGATACGCAGTATTTT	CASSQEWGLADTQYF
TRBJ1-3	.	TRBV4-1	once	TGCGCCAGCAGCCAAGGACATCCCAGAAACACCATATATTTT	CASSQGHPRNTIYF
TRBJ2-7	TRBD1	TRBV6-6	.	TGTGCCAGCAGTTACGTACAGGGGGGTGAGCAGTACTTC	CASSYVQGGEQYF
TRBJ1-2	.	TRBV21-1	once	TGTGCCAGCAGCCCGGACAGGGTATATGGCTACACCTTC	CASSPDRVYGYTF
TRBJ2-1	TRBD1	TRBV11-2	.	TGTGCCAGCAGCTTAGGGACAGGGGGCAATGAGCAGTTCTTC	CASSLGTGGNEQFF
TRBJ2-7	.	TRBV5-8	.	TGTGCCAGCAGCTTCTTCGACAGGCGCAGCACCTACGAGCAGTACTTC	CASSFFDRRSTYEQYF
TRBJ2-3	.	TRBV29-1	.	TGCAGCGTCCTAACTATCTCTTCTAGCCTAAACACAGATACGCAGTATTTT	CSVLTISSSLNTDTQYF
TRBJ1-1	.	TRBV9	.	TGTGCCAGCAGCGTAGGGGCAGGGGTGAACACTGAAGCTTTCTTT	CASSVGAGVNTEAFF
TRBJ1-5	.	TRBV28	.	TGTGCCAGCAGTTATGAGGGGGTAGGCAATCAGCCCCAGCATTTT	CASSYEGVGNQPQHF
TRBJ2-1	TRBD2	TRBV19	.	TGTGCCAGTAGTTTAGCGGGGGGCCCCTACAATGAGCAGTTCTTC	CASSLAGGPYNEQFF
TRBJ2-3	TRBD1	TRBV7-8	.	TGTGCCAGCAGCTCGACCGGACAGGGGGTTATGGCAGATACGCAGTATTTT	CASSSTGQGVMADTQYF
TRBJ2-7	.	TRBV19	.	TGTGCCAGTAGTTTCGGAACCGGGACATTGACCTACGAGCAGTACTTC	CASSFGTGTLTYEQYF
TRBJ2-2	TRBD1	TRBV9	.	TGTGCCAGCAGCGTAGGGGGGCCGGGACAGGGGTTCATCGGGGAGCTGTTTTTT	CASSVGGPGQGFIGELFF
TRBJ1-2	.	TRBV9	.	TGTGCCAGCAGCCCGACGACAGGTTCTGGCTACACCTTC	CASSPTTGSGYTF
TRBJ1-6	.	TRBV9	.	TGTGCCAGCAGCCCCCGAGGGTTGGGGCAGGGGAATTCACCCCTCCACTTT	CASSPRGLGQGNSPLHF
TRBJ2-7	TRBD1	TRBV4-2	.	TGTGCCAGCAGCCAAGAAGCAGGGGGTAGGTACGAGCAGTACTTC	CASSQEAGGRYEQYF
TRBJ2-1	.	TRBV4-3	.	TGCGCCAGCAGGATGCGGGGGCAGTCAATCGGGGAGCAGTTCTTC	CASRMRGQSIGEQFF